This T cell receptor (beta chain) was found in a study of PD-L1 blockade in urothelial cancer. Data came from immunoSEQ multiplex PCR; TCRdb stores just in-frame clones and leaves some out. The sample carries about 88,000 clones, over 90% recorded once. This CDR3 is built from 15 residues. Germline-derived CDR1 and CDR2 are MDHEN and SYDVKM. The V and J ends lost 11 bases and 1 base respectively, with 20 bases between them. Sample: PBMCs, taken around atezolizumab (anti-PD-L1) treatment. This chain joins TRBV28 and TRBJ1-1; TRBD1 might be the D (6 bases). The sequence was collected from a man aged 60 to 69 with urothelial cancer. The DNA of the CDR3 is TGTGCCTCAGGGGTTAGGGGCCTTACGAACACTGAAGCTTTCTTT. Amino acid sequence: CASGVRGLTNTEAFF.